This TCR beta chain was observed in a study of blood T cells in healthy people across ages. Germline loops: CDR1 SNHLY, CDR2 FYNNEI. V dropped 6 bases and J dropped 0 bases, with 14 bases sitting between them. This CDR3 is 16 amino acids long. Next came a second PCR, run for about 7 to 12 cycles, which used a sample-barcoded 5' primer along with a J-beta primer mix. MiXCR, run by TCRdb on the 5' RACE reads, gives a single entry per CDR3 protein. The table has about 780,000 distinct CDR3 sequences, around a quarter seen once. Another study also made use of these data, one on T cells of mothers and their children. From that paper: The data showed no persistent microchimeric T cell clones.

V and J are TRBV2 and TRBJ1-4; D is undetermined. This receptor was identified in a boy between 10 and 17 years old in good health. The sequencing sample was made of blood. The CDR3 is CASRGITEATNEKLFF. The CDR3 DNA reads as TGTGCCAGCAGGGGGATCACCGAGGCAACTAATGAAAAACTGTTTTTT.